A single sample gave rise to the 17 T cell receptor beta chains below, sequenced in a study of control samples from healthy donors and cancer patients. Generated by immunoSEQ multiplex PCR, the TCRdb table keeps only in-frame clones and is missing some. The sample lists about 100,000 clones, over 75% occurring once. Sequenced material: blood. These TCRs come from a woman in her 50s in good health.

This clone was observed a handful of times. The V gene is TRBV20-1, the J gene TRBJ1-5; the D is unclear. CDR3 length: 9 residues. The V gene lost 5 bases and the J gene lost 5 bases, with 1 base spanning the gap. Germline loops: CDR1 DFQATT, CDR2 SNEGSKA (reference sequence). CDR3 protein: CSAHQPQHF. The CDR3 DNA reads as TGCAGTGCTCATCAGCCCCAGCATTTT.

The chain uses TRBV7-2 and TRBJ2-3; 9 bases match TRBD1. The germline V gene encodes CDR1 SGHTA and CDR2 FQGNSA. With 6 bases clipped from V and 0 bases from J, the junction kept 7 bases outside the gene matches. There are 16 residues in the CDR3. The CDR3 loop reads CASSYTGTGSTDTQYF. As DNA, the CDR3 is TGTGCCAGCAGTTATACCGGGACAGGGAGCACAGATACGCAGTATTTT.

The chain is built from TRBV27 and TRBJ2-1; D is perhaps TRBD2 (6 bases). Trimming cost V 3 bases and J 5 bases, with 11 bases left between them. The CDR3 runs 14 residues. The V gene's germline CDR1 is MNHEY and CDR2 SMNVEV (reference sequence). This chain's CDR3 is CASSFGGSNNEQFF. For the CDR3, the DNA is TGTGCCAGCAGTTTCGGGGGTTCAAACAATGAGCAGTTCTTC.

This clone has just one count. The chain uses TRBV2 and TRBJ1-5, with D possibly being TRBD1 (6 bases). V dropped 4 bases and J dropped 8 bases, with 15 bases sitting between them. Germline values: CDR1 SNHLY, CDR2 FYNNEI. The CDR3 totals 14 residues. CDR3 amino acids: CASSGLDRGEPQHF. CDR3 coding DNA: TGTGCCAGCAGTGGGTTGGATAGGGGGGAGCCCCAGCATTTT.

The chain has TRBV24-1 and TRBJ1-5; D call uncertain. The CDR3 sequence is 12 residues long. V lost 4 bases to trimming and J lost 4 bases, with 4 bases between them. Germline V gene lookup returns CDR1 KGHDR and CDR2 SFDVKD. DNA of the CDR3: TGTGCCACCAGTGACCAAAATCAGCCCCAGCATTTT. Its protein product is CATSDQNQPQHF.

The genes are TRBV6-6 and TRBJ2-7; TRBD2 matches 12 bases. The CDR3 is 17 residues long. CDR1 is MNHNY, CDR2 SVGAGI, per germline (reference sequence). J lost 2 bases, V lost 6 bases, and 11 bases had no gene match. The CDR3 sequence is CASSRLTPSGGAYEQYF. The DNA of the CDR3 is TGTGCCAGCAGCCGACTTACGCCTAGCGGGGGGGCCTACGAGCAGTACTTC.

The chain couples TRBV3-1 (or the pseudogene TRBV3-2) to TRBJ2-2; D unclear. V gave up 8 bases and J gave up 1 base, with 17 bases separating them. Germline CDR1 is LGHDT and CDR2 is YNNKEL (reference sequence). The CDR3 totals 16 residues. CDR3 DNA: TGTGCCAGCTCCCAGACTGGCAAGAGGAACACCGGGGAGCTGTTTTTT. As protein: CASSQTGKRNTGELFF.

This rearrangement joins TRBV6-6 to TRBJ2-3, with D maybe TRBD2 (7 bases). This CDR3 comprises 14 residues. CDR1 MNHNY and CDR2 SVGAGI come from the germline V gene (reference sequence). V dropped 6 bases and J dropped 6 bases, with 16 bases sitting between them. Written as DNA, the CDR3 is TGTGCCAGCAGCCCGAGGGGGAGGGTGGATACGCAGTATTTT. Residues: CASSPRGRVDTQYF.

This chain links TRBV12-3 or TRBV12-4 with TRBJ2-3; maybe TRBD2 (6 bases). The CDR3 is 13 residues long. Trimming removed 5 bases from V and 7 bases from J, with 13 bases in between. CDR3: CASSPSGLHTQYF. The CDR3 DNA sequence: TGTGCCAGCAGTCCGAGCGGGTTGCATACGCAGTATTTT.

This clone has only a few counts. The rearrangement links TRBV3-1 (or the pseudogene TRBV3-2) to TRBJ1-6, with D unresolved. CDR1 is LGHDT, CDR2 YNNKEL, per germline (reference sequence). This CDR3 is 12 amino acids long. The V and J ends lost 1 base and 8 bases respectively, with 3 bases between them. The CDR3 sequence: CASSQADSPLHF. CDR3 bases: TGTGCCAGCAGCCAAGCGGATTCACCCCTCCACTTT.

The genes are TRBV25-1 and TRBJ1-6; perhaps TRBD1 as D (6 bases). Germline V gene lookup returns CDR1 MGHDK and CDR2 SYGVNS. This CDR3 has 16 residues. The V and J ends lost 11 bases and 2 bases respectively, with 19 bases between them. CDR3 residues: CAPSPPHRAYNSPLHF. The CDR3 region has the DNA TGTGCCCCCTCCCCCCCACACAGGGCCTATAATTCACCCCTCCACTTT.

The rearrangement uses TRBV24-1 and TRBJ1-5, with D unclear. CDR3 length: 16 residues. CDR1 and CDR2 from the germline V gene are KGHDR and SFDVKD. The V and J ends lost 2 bases and 3 bases respectively, with 13 bases between them. As DNA, the CDR3 is TGTGCCACCAGTGATTCTAGGACGTTATTCAATCAGCCCCAGCATTTT. Translating gives CATSDSRTLFNQPQHF.

The CDR3 coding sequence is TGTGCCAGCAGCCAAAACGGAAACATTCAGTACTTC. Its translation: CASSQNGNIQYF. The gene calls are TRBV3-1 (or the pseudogene TRBV3-2) and TRBJ2-4; D is unresolved. Germline V gene data show CDR1 as LGHDT and CDR2 as YNNKEL (reference sequence). This CDR3 has 12 amino acids. Trimming stripped 2 bases from V and 6 bases from J, with 5 bases between.

The chain carries TRBV3-1 (or the pseudogene TRBV3-2) and TRBJ2-5; 9 nucleotides align to TRBD2. The CDR3 sequence is 16 residues long. The V gene end was trimmed by 3 bases and the J gene end by 0 bases; junction bases not matched to a gene: 5. CDR1 is LGHDT, CDR2 YNNKEL, per germline (reference sequence). The CDR3: CASSHYTSGYQETQYF. CDR3 nucleotides: TGTGCCAGCAGCCACTATACTAGCGGGTACCAAGAGACCCAGTACTTC.

The V and J genes are TRBV7-9 and TRBJ1-3; 7 nucleotides line up with TRBD1. This CDR3 is built from 15 residues. Germline assignment: CDR1 SEHNR and CDR2 FQNEAQ (reference sequence). V lost 1 base, J lost 3 bases, and 3 bases stayed unmatched. The CDR3 loop is CASSLGQGLGNTIYF. The CDR3 nucleotides read TGTGCCAGCAGCTTAGGACAGGGCCTTGGAAACACCATATATTTT. Combining the CDR3 with reference TRBV7-9 and TRBJ1-3 gives the whole variable domain DTGVSQNPRHKITKRGQNVTFRCDPISEHNRLYWYRQTLGQGPEFLTYFQNEAQLEKSRLLSDRFSAERPKGSFSTLEIQRTEQGDSAMYLCASSLGQGLGNTIYFGEGSWLTVV.

The chain carries TRBV27 and TRBJ2-7, with 8 bases fitting TRBD2. Germline V gene lookup returns CDR1 MNHEY and CDR2 SMNVEV (reference sequence). The CDR3 loop spans 14 amino acids. Trimming removed 5 bases from V and 7 bases from J; junction bases left unmatched: 10. This CDR3 is CASSPRTSSGEQYV. Written as DNA, the CDR3 is TGTGCCAGCAGTCCACGGACTAGCAGTGGAGAGCAGTACGTC.

CDR3 sequence reads: CATSRRTGVSNEQFF. The CDR3 DNA reads TGTGCCACCAGCAGGAGGACGGGAGTCAGCAATGAGCAGTTCTTC. The V call is TRBV15, the J call TRBJ2-1; possibly TRBD2 for D (6 bases). Trimming cost V 3 bases and J 6 bases, with 15 bases left between them. The CDR3 has 15 residues. The germline gives CDR1 LNHNV, CDR2 YYDKDF (reference sequence).